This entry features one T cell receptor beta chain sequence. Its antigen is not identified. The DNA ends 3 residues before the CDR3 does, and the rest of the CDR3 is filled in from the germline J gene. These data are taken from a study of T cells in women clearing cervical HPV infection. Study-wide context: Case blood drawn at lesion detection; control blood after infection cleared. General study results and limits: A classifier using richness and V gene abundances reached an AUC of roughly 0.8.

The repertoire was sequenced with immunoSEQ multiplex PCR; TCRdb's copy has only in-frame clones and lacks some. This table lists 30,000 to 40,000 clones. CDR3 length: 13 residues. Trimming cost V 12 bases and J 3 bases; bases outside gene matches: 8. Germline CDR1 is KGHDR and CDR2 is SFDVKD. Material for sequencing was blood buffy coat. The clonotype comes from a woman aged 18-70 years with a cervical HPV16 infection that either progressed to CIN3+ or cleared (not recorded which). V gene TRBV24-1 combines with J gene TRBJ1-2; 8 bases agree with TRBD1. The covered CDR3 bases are TGTGCCGCCGGACAGGGAAACGACTATGGC. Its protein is CAAGQGNDYG. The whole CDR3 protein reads CAAGQGNDYGYTF.